This T cell receptor (beta chain) was captured in a study of blood T cells in healthy people across ages. General study findings and limits: In older individuals, TCR beta diversity per million T cells was lower, falling roughly linearly with age.

Using a J-beta primer mix together with a sample-barcoded 5' primer, a second PCR was run for roughly 6 to 12 cycles. TCRdb used MiXCR to reprocess the 5' RACE reads, holding one entry per CDR3 protein. The sample consists of 800,000 or so distinct CDR3 sequences, under 80% of them appearing once. This clonotype was picked up a small number of times. Its specificity is not known. The germline V gene encodes CDR1 LGHNA and CDR2 YNFKEQ. Trimming pared 0 bases from V and 9 bases from J, leaving 18 bases between. The CDR3 has 16 amino acids. The specimen sequenced was blood. The chain couples TRBV4-2 to TRBJ1-5; no definite D call. The clonotype comes from a man aged 30-40 years in good health. The CDR3: CASSQEASGVGGPQHF. CDR3 in DNA: TGTGCCAGCAGCCAAGAAGCGTCCGGCGTTGGTGGGCCCCAGCATTTT.